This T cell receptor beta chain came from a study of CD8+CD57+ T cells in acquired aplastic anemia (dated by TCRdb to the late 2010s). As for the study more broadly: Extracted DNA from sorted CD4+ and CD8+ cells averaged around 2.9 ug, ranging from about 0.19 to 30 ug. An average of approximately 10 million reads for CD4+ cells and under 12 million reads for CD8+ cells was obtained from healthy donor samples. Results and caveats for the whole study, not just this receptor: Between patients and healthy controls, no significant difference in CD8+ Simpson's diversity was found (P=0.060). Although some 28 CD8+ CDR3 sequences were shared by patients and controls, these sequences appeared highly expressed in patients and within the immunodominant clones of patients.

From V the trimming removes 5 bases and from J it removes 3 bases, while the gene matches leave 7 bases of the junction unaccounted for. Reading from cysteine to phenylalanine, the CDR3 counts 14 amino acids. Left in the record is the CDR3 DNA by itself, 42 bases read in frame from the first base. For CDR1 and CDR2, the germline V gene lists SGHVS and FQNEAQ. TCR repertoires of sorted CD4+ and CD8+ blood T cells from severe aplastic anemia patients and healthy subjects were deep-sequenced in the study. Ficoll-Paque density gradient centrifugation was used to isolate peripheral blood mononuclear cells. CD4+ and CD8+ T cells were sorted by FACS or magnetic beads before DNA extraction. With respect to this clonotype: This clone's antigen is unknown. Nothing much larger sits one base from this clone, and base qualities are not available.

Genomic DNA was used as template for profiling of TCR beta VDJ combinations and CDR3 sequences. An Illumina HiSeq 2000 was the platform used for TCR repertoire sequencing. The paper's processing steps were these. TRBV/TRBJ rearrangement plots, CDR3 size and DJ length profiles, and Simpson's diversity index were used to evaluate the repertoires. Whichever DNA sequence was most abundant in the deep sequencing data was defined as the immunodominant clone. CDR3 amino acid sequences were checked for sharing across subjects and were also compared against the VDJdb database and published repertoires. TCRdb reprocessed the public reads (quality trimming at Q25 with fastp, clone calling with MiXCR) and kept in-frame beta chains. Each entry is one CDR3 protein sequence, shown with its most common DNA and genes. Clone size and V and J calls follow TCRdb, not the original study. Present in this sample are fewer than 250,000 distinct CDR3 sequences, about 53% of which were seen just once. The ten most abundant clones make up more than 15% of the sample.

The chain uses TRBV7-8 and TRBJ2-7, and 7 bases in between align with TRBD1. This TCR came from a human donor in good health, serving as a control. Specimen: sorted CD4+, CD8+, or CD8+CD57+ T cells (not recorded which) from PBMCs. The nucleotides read TGTGCCAGCAGCACGAGACAGGGTGGCTACGAGCAGTACTTC. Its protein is CASSTRQGGYEQYF. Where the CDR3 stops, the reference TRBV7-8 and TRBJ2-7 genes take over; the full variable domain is GAGVSQSPRYKVAKRGQDVALRCDPISGHVSLFWYQQALGQGPEFLTYFQNEAQLDKSGLPSDRFFAERPEGSVSTLKIQRTQQEDSAVYLCASSTRQGGYEQYFGPGTRLTVT.